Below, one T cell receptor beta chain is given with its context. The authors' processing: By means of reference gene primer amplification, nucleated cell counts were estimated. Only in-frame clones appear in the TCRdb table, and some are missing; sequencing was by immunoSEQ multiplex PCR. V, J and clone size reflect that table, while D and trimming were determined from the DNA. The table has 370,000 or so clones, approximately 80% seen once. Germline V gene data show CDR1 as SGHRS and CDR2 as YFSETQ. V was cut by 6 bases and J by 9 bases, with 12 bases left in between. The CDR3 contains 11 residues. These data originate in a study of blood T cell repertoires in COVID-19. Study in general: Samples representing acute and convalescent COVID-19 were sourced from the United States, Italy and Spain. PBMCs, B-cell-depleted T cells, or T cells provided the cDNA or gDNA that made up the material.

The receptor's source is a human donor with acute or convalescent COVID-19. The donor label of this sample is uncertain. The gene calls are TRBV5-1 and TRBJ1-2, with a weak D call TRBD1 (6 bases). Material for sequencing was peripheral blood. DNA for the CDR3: TGCGCCAGCAAAGGGACATCCAGCTACACCTTC. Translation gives CASKGTSSYTF. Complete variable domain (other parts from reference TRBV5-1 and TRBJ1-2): KAGVTQTPRYLIKTRGQQVTLSCSPISGHRSVSWYQQTPGQGLQFLFEYFSETQRNKGNFPGRFSGRQFSNSRSEMNVSTLELGDSALYLCASKGTSSYTFGSGTRLTVV.